Following are 22 T cell receptor beta chains from one sample sequenced in a study of T cell clonotyping in hematopoietic cell transplantation. Time point noted: recipient sample about 28 days before transplant, after cytoreduction. The repertoire was sequenced with immunoSEQ multiplex PCR; TCRdb's copy has only in-frame clones and lacks some. The sample holds over 25,000 clones, around 83% seen once. This sample comprised peripheral blood mononuclear cells, obtained before stem cell transplant. The receptors here all came from a woman aged 60-75 years with acute myeloid leukemia. Some clones in this sample may be carry-over from other donors' samples.

A single count supports this clone. V and J are TRBV25-1 and TRBJ1-1; 7 positions match TRBD1. Germline lookup yields CDR1 MGHDK and CDR2 SYGVNS. Unmatched junction bases numbered 20, after V lost 6 bases and J lost 4 bases. The CDR3 spans 18 residues. In nucleotides, the CDR3 is TGTGCCAGCAGGCCATGGGGACAGAAAAAGAACAAGGCCACTGAAGCTTTCTTT. Its protein product is CASRPWGQKKNKATEAFF.

This clone was detected once. The V call is TRBV27, the J call TRBJ2-7; D remains ambiguous. CDR1 MNHEY and CDR2 SMNVEV come from the germline V gene (reference sequence). V lost 6 bases to trimming and J lost 2 bases, with 11 bases between them. This CDR3 has 13 amino acids. The CDR3 here is CASRGIATYEQYF. In DNA, the CDR3 is TGTGCCAGCAGGGGGATAGCTACCTACGAGCAGTACTTC.

The V gene is TRBV6-1, the J gene TRBJ1-5; no firm D call. CDR3 length: 14 residues. CDR1 and CDR2 (germline): MNHNS, SASEGT. Trimming pared 4 bases from V and 0 bases from J, leaving 7 bases between. CDR3 sequence (DNA): TGTGCCAGCAGTGGGGCGTATAGCAATCAGCCCCAGCATTTT. Its translation is CASSGAYSNQPQHF.

The chain has TRBV11-2 and TRBJ2-5, with TRBD2 matching 13 bases. There are 17 residues in the CDR3. Per the germline V gene, CDR1 is SGHAT and CDR2 is FQNNGV. J was trimmed by 3 bases and V by 5 bases; bases with no gene match: 9. CDR3 bases: TGTGCCAGCAGCCCAACACTCGGGACTAGCGGGAAAGAGACCCAGTACTTC. It encodes CASSPTLGTSGKETQYF.

The chain uses TRBV19 and TRBJ2-7; D gene uncertain. From germline, CDR1 is LNHDA and CDR2 SQIVND (reference sequence). Trimming pared 5 bases from V and 5 bases from J, leaving 13 bases between. CDR3 length: 13 amino acids. The CDR3 region is CASSPRAFNEQYF. Written as DNA, the CDR3 is TGTGCCAGTAGTCCCCGAGCGTTCAACGAGCAGTACTTC.

The sample holds one count of this clone. J is TRBJ2-7 and V is TRBV11-2, with D possibly being TRBD1 (6 bases). Deletions cut 2 bases from V and 4 bases from J, with 15 bases between. The CDR3 consists of 15 residues. CDR1 and CDR2 from the germline V gene are SGHAT and FQNNGV. CDR3 nucleotide sequence: TGTGCCAGCAGCTTACTCTGGACAGACTCATACGAGCAGTACTTC. It codes for CASSLLWTDSYEQYF.

CDR3 sequence (DNA): TGCGCCAGCAGCCCTACGGACAGCCCCAATGAAAAACTGTTTTTT. Translation: CASSPTDSPNEKLFF. The chain employs TRBV5-1 and TRBJ1-4; possibly TRBD1 for D (6 bases). CDR1 SGHRS and CDR2 YFSETQ come from the germline V gene. V gave up 4 bases and J gave up 5 bases, with 15 bases separating them. This CDR3 comprises 15 residues.

The rearrangement joins TRBV5-1 to TRBJ2-2; TRBD1 matches at 7 bases. Germline loops: CDR1 SGHRS, CDR2 YFSETQ. The CDR3 length is 14 residues. V dropped 4 bases and J dropped 3; count of bases not matched to a gene: 3. CDR3 region: CASSGQVDTGELFF. The DNA for the CDR3 is TGCGCCAGCAGCGGACAGGTCGACACCGGGGAGCTGTTTTTT.

This chain uses TRBV21-1 with TRBJ2-7; the table gives TRBD1 as D, unverified against the DNA. TRBV21-1 is a pseudogene locus. The CDR3 has 16 amino acids. This chain's CDR3 is CASSNGQEPLGYEQYF. DNA of the CDR3: TGTGCCAGCAGCAATGGGCAGGAACCTCTGGGTTACGAGCAGTACTTC.

The J gene is TRBJ2-7, the V gene TRBV7-2, with 11 bases fitting TRBD2. The CDR3 is 18 residues long. Per germline, CDR1 SGHTA and CDR2 FQGNSA. V lost 1 base to trimming and J lost 4 bases; unmatched junction nucleotides: 12. The CDR3 DNA follows: TGTGCCAGCAGCTTAGGGCTAGCGGGGGGCGTTGGGGCTTACGAGCAGTACTTC. Protein sequence: CASSLGLAGGVGAYEQYF.

The genes are TRBV27 and TRBJ2-2, with a tentative D call TRBD1 (5 bases). The CDR3 has 15 amino acids. Trimming removed 3 bases from V and 8 bases from J, with 16 bases in between. Germline lookup yields CDR1 MNHEY and CDR2 SMNVEV (reference sequence). CDR3 sequence reads: CASSLENRPFGELFF. The CDR3 DNA follows: TGTGCCAGCAGTTTGGAGAACAGGCCTTTTGGGGAGCTGTTTTTT.

The CDR3, as DNA: TGTGCCAGTAGTCCAGACAGGACTAGAACCTACGAGCAGTACTTC. This gives the protein CASSPDRTRTYEQYF. V usage is TRBV19 and J usage is TRBJ2-7; D possibly corresponds to TRBD2 (7 bases). The germline CDR1 and CDR2 sequences are LNHDA and SQIVND (reference sequence). Trimming stripped 5 bases from V and 2 bases from J, with 16 bases between. This CDR3 has 15 residues.

V gene TRBV7-2 combines with J gene TRBJ1-2; D is undetermined. The CDR3 has 15 residues. The germline V gene has CDR1 SGHTA and CDR2 FQGNSA. Trimming removed 0 bases from V and 4 bases from J, with 12 bases in between. DNA of the CDR3: TGTGCCAGCAGCTTAGCAACCGGGTTGGCCTATGGCTACACCTTC. As protein: CASSLATGLAYGYTF. Variable domain in full (rest from reference TRBV7-2 and TRBJ1-2): GAGVSQSPSNKVTEKGKDVELRCDPISGHTALYWYRQSLGQGLEFLIYFQGNSAPDKSGLPSDRFSAERTGGSVSTLTIQRTQQEDSAVYLCASSLATGLAYGYTFGSGTRLTVV.

This chain links TRBV19 with TRBJ1-1; maybe TRBD1 (5 bases). The CDR3 is made up of 14 amino acids. CDR1 is LNHDA, CDR2 SQIVND, per germline (reference sequence). V lost 3 bases, J lost 5 bases, and 13 bases lay in between. The CDR3 nucleotides read TGTGCCAGTAGTATCGGGGTTTGGGGGACTGAAGCTTTCTTT. Translated: CASSIGVWGTEAFF.

This clone showed up just a few times. This chain uses TRBV23-1 with TRBJ2-1, with 10 bases that match TRBD2. TRBV23-1 has ORF status, its function being uncertain. V lost 0 bases to trimming and J lost 4 bases; unmatched junction nucleotides: 9. The CDR3 is 18 residues long. The CDR3 protein is CASSQSRPSGRSYNEQFF. CDR3 in DNA: TGCGCCAGCAGTCAATCGCGGCCTAGCGGGAGATCATACAATGAGCAGTTCTTC.

The chain uses TRBV19 and TRBJ1-1, with a possible D match to TRBD1 (5 bases). Germline loops: CDR1 LNHDA, CDR2 SQIVND (reference sequence). This CDR3 has 15 amino acids. Deletions cut 4 bases from V and 8 bases from J, with 20 bases between. The CDR3 nucleotides are TGTGCCAGTAGTACCCCCGCAGGGTCAAGGTTAGAAGCTTTCTTT. Amino acids: CASSTPAGSRLEAFF.

The chain joins TRBV19 to TRBJ1-1, with D perhaps TRBD1 (5 bases). Trimming cost V 8 bases and J 6 bases, with 13 bases left between them. The CDR3 covers 12 residues. Germline CDR1 is LNHDA and CDR2 is SQIVND (reference sequence). CDR3 nucleotides: TGTGCCAGTGATAATCAGGGCGCTGAAGCTTTCTTT. It translates to CASDNQGAEAFF.

This chain connects TRBV2 to TRBJ2-5, with unresolved D. V lost 2 bases, J lost 1 base, and 11 bases lay in between. Germline loops: CDR1 SNHLY, CDR2 FYNNEI. This CDR3 comprises 15 residues. CDR3 DNA: TGTGCCAGCAGTGAAATGGCGGCAGGCCAAGAGACCCAGTACTTC. The encoded protein is CASSEMAAGQETQYF. The variable domain in full, with the rest retrieved from reference TRBV2 and TRBJ2-5, is EPEVTQTPSHQVTQMGQEVILRCVPISNHLYFYWYRQILGQKVEFLVSFYNNEISEKSEIFDDQFSVERPDGSNFTLKIRSTKLEDSAMYFCASSEMAAGQETQYFGPGTRLLVL.

This clone was seen a single time. The chain employs TRBV29-1 and TRBJ2-7; TRBD2 aligns across 14 bases. The V gene's germline CDR1 is SQVTM and CDR2 ANQGSEA. The CDR3 is made up of 14 amino acids. V lost 3 bases to trimming and J lost 4 bases; unmatched junction nucleotides: 2. The CDR3 coding sequence is TGCAGCGTTGAGGGACTAGCGGGAGATTACGAGCAGTACTTC. It specifies CSVEGLAGDYEQYF.

This chain connects TRBV2 to TRBJ1-1, with 9 bases lining up with TRBD1. The germline V gene has CDR1 SNHLY and CDR2 FYNNEI. With V trimmed by 8 bases and J by 4 bases, 5 bases remained unmatched. CDR3 length: 13 residues. The CDR3 is CASQGQGATEAFF. The CDR3 DNA is TGTGCCAGCCAGGGACAGGGCGCCACTGAAGCTTTCTTT.

V usage is TRBV27 and J usage is TRBJ2-2, with 7 bases lining up with TRBD2. The CDR3 is made up of 12 amino acids. Germline loops: CDR1 MNHEY, CDR2 SMNVEV (reference sequence). After removal of 6 bases from V and 6 bases from J, the junction contained 1 base not matched to a gene. The CDR3 region has the DNA TGTGCCAGCAGGACTAGCTCCGGGGAGCTGTTTTTT. Protein sequence: CASRTSSGELFF.

The chain recombines TRBV7-9 with TRBJ1-4; the D gene is possibly TRBD1 (5 bases). This CDR3 is built from 14 residues. The V gene lost 3 bases and the J gene lost 8 bases, with 13 bases spanning the gap. Germline loops: CDR1 SEHNR, CDR2 FQNEAQ (reference sequence). The CDR3 protein is CASSFRAGFEKLFF. The CDR3 nucleotides are TGTGCCAGCAGCTTTAGGGCAGGGTTCGAAAAACTGTTTTTT.